These T cell receptor beta chains were read from a single sample in a study of T cell responses to AZD1222 COVID-19 vaccine. Produced via immunoSEQ multiplex PCR; TCRdb's table is partial and in-frame only. The sample yields around 140,000 clones, approximately 93% seen once. The sequences come from peripheral blood, collected on day 0 of MenACWY control vaccination. The receptors were sampled from an adult in good health. Both conserved end residues are part of each CDR3. Each record gives: D gene, clone size, V gene, J gene, CDR3 DNA, CDR3 protein. D genes are given only for firm matches. Part of the rows lack a size; the others show once, few, many or a class for expanded clones.

D gene: .
clone size: .
V gene: TRBV5-5
J gene: TRBJ1-1
CDR3 DNA: TGTGCCAGCAGCTACCTTTCGGGATCGGGCACTGAAGCTTTCTTT
CDR3 protein: CASSYLSGSGTEAFF

D gene: TRBD1
clone size: .
V gene: TRBV6-5
J gene: TRBJ2-7
CDR3 DNA: TGTGCCAGCAGTTTCCGGGACAGGGGAACCTACGAGCAGTACTTC
CDR3 protein: CASSFRDRGTYEQYF

D gene: .
clone size: .
V gene: TRBV5-1
J gene: TRBJ1-2
CDR3 DNA: TGCGCCAGCAGCTTAGGGCAGCCGACCTATGGCTACACCTTC
CDR3 protein: CASSLGQPTYGYTF

D gene: .
clone size: .
V gene: TRBV2
J gene: TRBJ1-2
CDR3 DNA: TGTGCCAGCAGCGCAGATAACTATGGCTACACCTTC
CDR3 protein: CASSADNYGYTF

D gene: .
clone size: .
V gene: TRBV29-1
J gene: TRBJ1-2
CDR3 DNA: TGCAGCGTTGAAGAACGTGGCAGGCCGCTATACTATGGCTACACCTTC
CDR3 protein: CSVEERGRPLYYGYTF

D gene: .
clone size: .
V gene: TRBV6-5
J gene: TRBJ1-4
CDR3 DNA: TGTGCCAGCAGTTACTCGGGTGCTCCCCTCGAAAAACTGTTTTTT
CDR3 protein: CASSYSGAPLEKLFF

D gene: .
clone size: .
V gene: TRBV10-3
J gene: TRBJ1-6
CDR3 DNA: TGTGCCATCAGTGAGGCTGGAAATTCACCCCTCCACTTT
CDR3 protein: CAISEAGNSPLHF

D gene: .
clone size: .
V gene: TRBV10-3
J gene: TRBJ1-4
CDR3 DNA: TGTGCCATCAATGAACCGGGGGATGAAAAACTGTTTTTT
CDR3 protein: CAINEPGDEKLFF

D gene: .
clone size: .
V gene: TRBV5-8
J gene: TRBJ1-2
CDR3 DNA: TGTGCCAGCAGCCTGGGACATCCTTATAACTATGGCTACACCTTC
CDR3 protein: CASSLGHPYNYGYTF

D gene: .
clone size: .
V gene: TRBV18
J gene: TRBJ1-3
CDR3 DNA: TGTGCCAGCTCACCGGGGGTCCCTACCTCTGGAAACACCATATATTTT
CDR3 protein: CASSPGVPTSGNTIYF

D gene: .
clone size: .
V gene: TRBV7-9
J gene: TRBJ2-5
CDR3 DNA: TGTGCCAGCAGCCAACAGGGAGGAGAGACCCAGTACTTC
CDR3 protein: CASSQQGGETQYF

D gene: .
clone size: .
V gene: TRBV5-8
J gene: TRBJ1-4
CDR3 DNA: TGTGCCAGCAGCTTGGGGCACAGGGTCTCCGACGAAAAACTGTTTTTT
CDR3 protein: CASSLGHRVSDEKLFF

D gene: .
clone size: .
V gene: TRBV11-3
J gene: TRBJ1-2
CDR3 DNA: TGTGCCAGCAGCTTAGAAGGGGGTTCTGGAGGCTACACCTTC
CDR3 protein: CASSLEGGSGGYTF

D gene: TRBD2
clone size: .
V gene: TRBV30
J gene: TRBJ2-7
CDR3 DNA: TGTGCCTGGAGTTTAGGGACTAGCGGTTCGAAGGAGTACTTC
CDR3 protein: CAWSLGTSGSKEYF

D gene: .
clone size: .
V gene: TRBV7-2
J gene: TRBJ1-5
CDR3 DNA: TGTGCCAGCAGCTTAGGGACAAATCAGCCCCAGCATTTT
CDR3 protein: CASSLGTNQPQHF

D gene: TRBD1
clone size: .
V gene: TRBV15
J gene: TRBJ1-2
CDR3 DNA: TGTGCCACCAGCAGTTTGGGACAGGGGCCTGATCGAGGCTACACCTTC
CDR3 protein: CATSSLGQGPDRGYTF

D gene: TRBD1
clone size: .
V gene: TRBV3-1/TRBV3-2
J gene: TRBJ2-1
CDR3 DNA: TGTGCCAGCAGCCAAGCGGGACAGAGGACCTACAATGAGCAGTTCTTC
CDR3 protein: CASSQAGQRTYNEQFF

D gene: .
clone size: once
V gene: TRBV30
J gene: TRBJ2-1
CDR3 DNA: TGTGCCTGGAGTACGGCTAGCAATGAGCAGTTCTTC
CDR3 protein: CAWSTASNEQFF

D gene: .
clone size: .
V gene: TRBV5-6
J gene: TRBJ1-2
CDR3 DNA: TGTGCCAGCAGCTTGGACAGGGACTATGGCTACACCTTC
CDR3 protein: CASSLDRDYGYTF

D gene: .
clone size: .
V gene: TRBV28
J gene: TRBJ2-7
CDR3 DNA: TGTGCCAGCAGTTTCCTACTGGGCGAGCAGTACTTC
CDR3 protein: CASSFLLGEQYF

D gene: TRBD1
clone size: .
V gene: TRBV6-5
J gene: TRBJ1-2
CDR3 DNA: TGTGCCAGCAGTTCGGAGAGGGGGCGAGGTGGCTACACCTTC
CDR3 protein: CASSSERGRGGYTF

D gene: .
clone size: .
V gene: TRBV20-1
J gene: TRBJ2-5
CDR3 DNA: TGCAGTGCTAAGAGGGGGGAGACCCAGTACTTC
CDR3 protein: CSAKRGETQYF

D gene: .
clone size: .
V gene: TRBV27
J gene: TRBJ2-7
CDR3 DNA: TGTGCCAGCAGTCCACCCTCCATCGACCGTGAGCAGTACTTC
CDR3 protein: CASSPPSIDREQYF

D gene: .
clone size: once
V gene: TRBV4-2
J gene: TRBJ1-1
CDR3 DNA: TGTGCCAGCAGCCAAGTTGGGGGTAGGGATGAAGCTTTCTTT
CDR3 protein: CASSQVGGRDEAFF

D gene: .
clone size: .
V gene: TRBV7-9
J gene: TRBJ1-2
CDR3 DNA: TGTGCCAGCAGCCCCGACAGGCTTGGAGATGGCTACACCTTC
CDR3 protein: CASSPDRLGDGYTF

D gene: .
clone size: .
V gene: TRBV30
J gene: TRBJ1-2
CDR3 DNA: TGTGCCTGGAGTCTAAAGGGGCCCCCTTTAGATGGCTACACCTTC
CDR3 protein: CAWSLKGPPLDGYTF

D gene: TRBD1
clone size: .
V gene: TRBV10-3
J gene: TRBJ1-2
CDR3 DNA: TGTGCCATCAGTGAGGGACAGGGGCTGGGCTATGGCTACACCTTC
CDR3 protein: CAISEGQGLGYGYTF

D gene: .
clone size: .
V gene: TRBV18
J gene: TRBJ2-3
CDR3 DNA: TGTGCCAGCTCACCACCAGAAAGACGCACAGATACGCAGTATTTT
CDR3 protein: CASSPPERRTDTQYF

D gene: TRBD1
clone size: .
V gene: TRBV4-1
J gene: TRBJ2-1
CDR3 DNA: TGCGCCAGCAGCCAAGCCGGGGGACAGGGGCGGAACAATGAGCAGTTCTTC
CDR3 protein: CASSQAGGQGRNNEQFF

D gene: .
clone size: .
V gene: TRBV5-4
J gene: TRBJ2-3
CDR3 DNA: TGTGCCAGCAGCTACCGAGGCGCAGATACGCAGTATTTT
CDR3 protein: CASSYRGADTQYF

D gene: .
clone size: .
V gene: TRBV3-1/TRBV3-2
J gene: TRBJ2-5
CDR3 DNA: TGTGCCAGCGGGAAGGAGACCCAGTACTTC
CDR3 protein: CASGKETQYF

D gene: TRBD1
clone size: .
V gene: TRBV14
J gene: TRBJ1-3
CDR3 DNA: TGTGCCAGCAGCCAATCTGACAGGGGGCTTGGAAACACCATATATTTT
CDR3 protein: CASSQSDRGLGNTIYF

D gene: .
clone size: .
V gene: TRBV12-3/TRBV12-4
J gene: TRBJ1-4
CDR3 DNA: TGTGCCAGCAGTTTGGGTGAAAAACTGTTTTTT
CDR3 protein: CASSLGEKLFF

D gene: TRBD2
clone size: many
V gene: TRBV24-1
J gene: TRBJ2-5
CDR3 DNA: TGTGCCACCAGTGATTTTCCCGGGACTAGCGGGAGAAGGGAGACCCAGTACTTC
CDR3 protein: CATSDFPGTSGRRETQYF

D gene: .
clone size: .
V gene: TRBV5-5
J gene: TRBJ1-2
CDR3 DNA: TGTGCCAGCAACATTATGGGCGGCTACACCTTC
CDR3 protein: CASNIMGGYTF

D gene: .
clone size: .
V gene: TRBV30
J gene: TRBJ1-1
CDR3 DNA: TGTGCCTGGGTTGGACATCGCACTGAAGCTTTCTTT
CDR3 protein: CAWVGHRTEAFF

D gene: TRBD2
clone size: once
V gene: TRBV4-2
J gene: TRBJ2-3
CDR3 DNA: TGTGCCAGCAGCCAAGCGGGGGGGGTGGCAGATACGCAGTATTTT
CDR3 protein: CASSQAGGVADTQYF

D gene: .
clone size: .
V gene: TRBV11-3
J gene: TRBJ2-1
CDR3 DNA: TGTGCCAGCAGCCCTCGGGACGCCAATGAGCAGTTCTTC
CDR3 protein: CASSPRDANEQFF

D gene: .
clone size: .
V gene: TRBV5-1
J gene: TRBJ1-1
CDR3 DNA: TGCGCCAGCAGCTTAACAGGGAACACTGAAGCTTTCTTT
CDR3 protein: CASSLTGNTEAFF

D gene: TRBD1
clone size: .
V gene: TRBV6-5
J gene: TRBJ1-5
CDR3 DNA: TGTGCCAGCAGACCACAGGGGGCCGGGAATCAGCCCCAGCATTTT
CDR3 protein: CASRPQGAGNQPQHF

D gene: .
clone size: .
V gene: TRBV6-5
J gene: TRBJ1-2
CDR3 DNA: TGTGCCAGCAGCAGGCGGGGAGGAGTAGAATATGGCTACACCTTC
CDR3 protein: CASSRRGGVEYGYTF

D gene: TRBD2
clone size: .
V gene: TRBV5-3
J gene: TRBJ2-1
CDR3 DNA: TGTGCCAGAAGCTTAACTAGCGGGGGGTCCATCAATGAGCAGTTCTTC
CDR3 protein: CARSLTSGGSINEQFF

D gene: .
clone size: .
V gene: TRBV11-2
J gene: TRBJ2-7
CDR3 DNA: TGTGCCAGCAGCCCCCGTACAGGGAGGTCCTACGAGCAGTACTTC
CDR3 protein: CASSPRTGRSYEQYF

D gene: .
clone size: .
V gene: TRBV5-6
J gene: TRBJ2-3
CDR3 DNA: TGTGCCAGCAGCTCCCTAGGCGAGACAGATACGCAGTATTTT
CDR3 protein: CASSSLGETDTQYF

D gene: TRBD2
clone size: .
V gene: TRBV3-1/TRBV3-2
J gene: TRBJ2-7
CDR3 DNA: TGTGCCAGCAGCCCCACACCTCGGGTAGCGGGGGACTATGACTACGAGCAGTACTTC
CDR3 protein: CASSPTPRVAGDYDYEQYF